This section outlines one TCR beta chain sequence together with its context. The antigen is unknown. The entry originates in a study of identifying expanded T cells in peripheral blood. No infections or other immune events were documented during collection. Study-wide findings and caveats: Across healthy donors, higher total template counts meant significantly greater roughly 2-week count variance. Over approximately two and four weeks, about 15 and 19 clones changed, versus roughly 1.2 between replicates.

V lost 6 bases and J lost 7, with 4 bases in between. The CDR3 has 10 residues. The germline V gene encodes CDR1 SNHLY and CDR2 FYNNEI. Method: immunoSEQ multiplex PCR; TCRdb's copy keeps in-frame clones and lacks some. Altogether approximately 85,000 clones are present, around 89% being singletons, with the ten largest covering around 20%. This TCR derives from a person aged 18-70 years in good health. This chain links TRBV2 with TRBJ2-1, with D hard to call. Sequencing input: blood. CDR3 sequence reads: CASSGNEQFF. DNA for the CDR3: TGTGCCAGCAGCGGGAATGAGCAGTTCTTC.